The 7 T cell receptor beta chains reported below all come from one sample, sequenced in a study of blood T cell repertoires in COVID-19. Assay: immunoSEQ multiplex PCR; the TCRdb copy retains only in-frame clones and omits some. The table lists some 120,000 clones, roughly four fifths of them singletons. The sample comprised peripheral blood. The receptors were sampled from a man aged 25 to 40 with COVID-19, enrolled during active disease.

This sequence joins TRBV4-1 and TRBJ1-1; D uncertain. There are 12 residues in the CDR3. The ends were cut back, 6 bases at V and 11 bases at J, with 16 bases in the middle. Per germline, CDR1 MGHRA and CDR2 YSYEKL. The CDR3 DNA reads TGCGCCAGCAGGGGAGAGGAGCAGGAGGCTTTCTTT. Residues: CASRGEEQEAFF.

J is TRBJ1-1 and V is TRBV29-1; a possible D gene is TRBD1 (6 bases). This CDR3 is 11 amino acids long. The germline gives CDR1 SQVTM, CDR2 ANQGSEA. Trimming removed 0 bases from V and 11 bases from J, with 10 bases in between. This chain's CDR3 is CSVEDNRDAFF. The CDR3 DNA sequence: TGCAGCGTTGAAGATAACAGGGACGCTTTCTTT.

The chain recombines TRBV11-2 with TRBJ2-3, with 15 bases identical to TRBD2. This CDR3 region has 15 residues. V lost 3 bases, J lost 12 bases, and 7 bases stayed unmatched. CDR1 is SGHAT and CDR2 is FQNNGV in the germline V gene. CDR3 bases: TGTGCCAGCAGCTTCTCACGGACTAGCGGGAGGGCCCAGTATTTT. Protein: CASSFSRTSGRAQYF.

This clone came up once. The CDR3 sequence is CASSQEADNQPQHF. The CDR3 coding sequence is TGCGCCAGCAGCCAAGAGGCAGACAATCAGCCCCAGCATTTT. The chain has TRBV4-1 and TRBJ1-5; D remains ambiguous. Per the germline V gene, CDR1 is MGHRA and CDR2 is YSYEKL. The germline V and J ends were trimmed by 0 bases and 3 bases, with 6 bases remaining between them. The CDR3 runs to 14 residues.

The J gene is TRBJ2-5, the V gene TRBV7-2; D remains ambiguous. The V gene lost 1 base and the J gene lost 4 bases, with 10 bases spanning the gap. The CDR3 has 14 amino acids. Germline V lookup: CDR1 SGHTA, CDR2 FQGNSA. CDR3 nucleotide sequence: TGTGCCAGCAGCTTAGGACACCCCCCAGAGACCCAGTACTTC. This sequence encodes CASSLGHPPETQYF. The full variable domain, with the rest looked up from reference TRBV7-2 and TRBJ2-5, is GAGVSQSPSNKVTEKGKDVELRCDPISGHTALYWYRQSLGQGLEFLIYFQGNSAPDKSGLPSDRFSAERTGGSVSTLTIQRTQQEDSAVYLCASSLGHPPETQYFGPGTRLLVL.

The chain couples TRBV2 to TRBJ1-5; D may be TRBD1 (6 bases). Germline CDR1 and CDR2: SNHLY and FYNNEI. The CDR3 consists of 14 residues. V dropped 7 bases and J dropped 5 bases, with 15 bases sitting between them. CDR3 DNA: TGTGCCAGCACCATTGACAGGACCGATCAGCCCCAGCATTTT. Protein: CASTIDRTDQPQHF.

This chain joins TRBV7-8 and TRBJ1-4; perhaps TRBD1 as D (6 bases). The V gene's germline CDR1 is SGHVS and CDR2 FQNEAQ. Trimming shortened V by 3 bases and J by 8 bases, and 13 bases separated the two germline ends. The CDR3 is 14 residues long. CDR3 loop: CASSFIQGEEKLFF. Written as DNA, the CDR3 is TGTGCCAGCAGCTTTATACAGGGAGAAGAAAAACTGTTTTTT.